One and the same sample provided the 18 T cell receptor beta chains below, sequenced in a study of PD-1 blockade in classical Hodgkin lymphoma. Profiling relied on immunoSEQ multiplex PCR, and the TCRdb table lists in-frame clones only, not all of them. The sample includes roughly 60,000 clones, roughly nine tenths of them seen just once. Brentuximab vedotin exposure varied among the patients, all of whom had relapsed after autologous stem cell transplantation. The source material was peripheral blood mononuclear cells (PBMCs), sampled at baseline. All receptors derive from a human donor with classical Hodgkin lymphoma.

The chain recombines TRBV5-5 with TRBJ2-1; TRBD2 aligns across 10 bases. J gave up 9 bases and V 1 base, and 13 bases lay outside the gene matches. The CDR3 runs to 17 residues. CDR1 and CDR2 from the germline V gene are SGHKS and YYEKEE (reference sequence). The CDR3 bases are TGTGCCAGCAGCTTGCCGGCACTAGCGGGGCAGGTAGGTGAGCAGTTCTTC. Its translation: CASSLPALAGQVGEQFF. Combining the CDR3 with reference TRBV5-5 and TRBJ2-1 gives the whole variable domain DAGVTQSPTHLIKTRGQQVTLRCSPISGHKSVSWYQQVLGQGPQFIFQYYEKEERGRGNFPDRFSARQFPNYSSELNVNALLLGDSALYLCASSLPALAGQVGEQFFGPGTRLTVL.

The chain recombines TRBV2 with TRBJ1-1; D unclear. Trimming stripped 1 base from V and 0 bases from J, with 12 bases between. Germline V gene sequence: CDR1 SNHLY, CDR2 FYNNEI. CDR3 size: 16 residues. The CDR3 coding sequence is TGTGCCAGCAGTGAAGGAGACCTCCGAGTGAACACTGAAGCTTTCTTT. Protein: CASSEGDLRVNTEAFF.

This clone has a handful of counts. CDR3: CASSPSNAFEAFF. In DNA, the CDR3 is TGTGCCAGCAGCCCTTCTAATGCATTTGAAGCTTTCTTT. The chain uses TRBV6-5 and TRBJ1-1; the D is unclear. Germline-derived CDR1 and CDR2 are MNHEY and SVGAGI. Trimming removed 6 bases from V and 7 bases from J, with 15 bases in between. CDR3 length: 13 residues.

CDR3 amino acids: CASSVGGLLNTEAFF. CDR3 in DNA: TGTGCCAGCAGCGTAGGGGGACTCCTGAACACTGAAGCTTTCTTT. The chain uses TRBV9 and TRBJ1-1; D may be TRBD1 (5 bases). Between the trimmed V and J ends, which lost 0 bases and 0 bases, there was a span of 9 bases. CDR3 length equals 15 residues. Germline V lookup: CDR1 SGDLS, CDR2 YYNGEE.

J is TRBJ2-5 and V is TRBV28; TRBD1 is a possible D gene (5 bases). V lost 5 bases to trimming and J lost 6 bases, with 13 bases between them. The CDR3 runs 13 residues. CDR1 is MDHEN, CDR2 SYDVKM, per germline. CDR3 residues: CASSLRQPQTQYF. CDR3 nucleotides: TGTGCCAGCAGTCTTCGACAGCCACAGACCCAGTACTTC. The variable domain in full, with the rest retrieved from reference TRBV28 and TRBJ2-5, is DVKVTQSSRYLVKRTGEKVFLECVQDMDHENMFWYRQDPGLGLRLIYFSYDVKMKEKGDIPEGYSVSREKKERFSLILESASTNQTSMYLCASSLRQPQTQYFGPGTRLLVL.

The chain links TRBV10-3 to TRBJ2-6; possible D gene TRBD1, 6 bases. The germline V gene encodes CDR1 ENHRY and CDR2 SYGVKD. The V and J ends lost 2 bases and 0 bases respectively, with 17 bases between them. The CDR3 spans 19 residues. The CDR3 loop reads CAISERQELLGSGANVLTF. The CDR3 region has the DNA TGTGCCATCAGTGAGCGACAGGAACTTTTAGGCTCTGGGGCCAACGTCCTGACTTTC.

The CDR3: CSARGGNEQFF. In DNA form, the CDR3 reads TGCAGTGCTAGAGGGGGGAATGAGCAGTTCTTC. The rearrangement uses TRBV20-1 and TRBJ2-1, with D tentatively TRBD1 or TRBD2 (5 bases each). This CDR3 comprises 11 residues. Looked up from germline, CDR1 is DFQATT and CDR2 is SNEGSKA (reference sequence). V was cut by 1 base and J by 7 bases, with 5 bases left in between.

This chain links TRBV9 with TRBJ2-7; D is undetermined. The CDR3 runs 18 residues. V was shortened by 3 bases and J by 5 bases, with 27 bases between the two germline ends. Germline assignment: CDR1 SGDLS and CDR2 YYNGEE. The CDR3 DNA follows: TGTGCCAGCAGCGCGACCGAGTGGCCAGAAGGAACTACGGACGAGCAGTACTTC. It specifies CASSATEWPEGTTDEQYF.

The rearrangement links TRBV2 to TRBJ2-7; TRBD2 aligns across 8 bases. Germline-derived CDR1 and CDR2 are SNHLY and FYNNEI. The V and J ends lost 11 bases and 0 bases, in that order; junction bases with no gene match: 6. This CDR3 comprises 13 residues. In DNA form, the CDR3 reads TGTGCCTGGGTAGCGGGGAACTCCTACGAGCAGTACTTC. This encodes CAWVAGNSYEQYF.

The chain carries TRBV28 and TRBJ2-7; D call uncertain. The V gene's germline CDR1 is MDHEN and CDR2 SYDVKM. The V and J ends lost 2 bases and 2 bases respectively, with 16 bases between them. CDR3 size: 16 residues. The CDR3 region has the DNA TGTGCCAGCAGTTTAAGTCCCTCCGTCGGCCCCTACGAGCAGTACTTC. As protein: CASSLSPSVGPYEQYF.

V and J are TRBV5-5 and TRBJ2-4, with TRBD1 matching over 10 bases. This CDR3 has 13 amino acids. Trimming took 4 bases from V and 6 from J; bases not matched to a gene: 1. Per the germline V gene, CDR1 is SGHKS and CDR2 is YYEKEE (reference sequence). The DNA for the CDR3 is TGTGCCAGCAGCCGGGACAGGGGAAACATTCAGTACTTC. It is translated as CASSRDRGNIQYF.

The rearrangement uses TRBV27 and TRBJ2-2; TRBD1 is a possible D gene (6 bases). V was pared by 8 bases and J by 3 bases, with 13 bases between. CDR3 length equals 14 residues. Germline values: CDR1 MNHEY, CDR2 SMNVEV (reference sequence). This CDR3 is CASARTVYTGELFF. The CDR3 DNA follows: TGTGCCAGCGCTAGGACAGTATACACCGGGGAGCTGTTTTTT.

This chain links TRBV29-1 with TRBJ1-4; D call uncertain. Germline CDR1 reads SQVTM; CDR2 reads ANQGSEA. The CDR3 totals 14 residues. V gave up 1 base and J gave up 4 bases, with 10 bases separating them. The DNA of the CDR3 is TGCAGCGTTGAAGTTGGGCGTAGTAATGAAAAACTGTTTTTT. It translates to CSVEVGRSNEKLFF. Full variable domain (outside the CDR3, taken from reference TRBV29-1 and TRBJ1-4): SAVISQKPSRDICQRGTSLTIQCQVDSQVTMMFWYRQQPGQSLTLIATANQGSEATYESGFVIDKFPISRPNLTFSTLTVSNMSPEDSSIYLCSVEVGRSNEKLFFGSGTQLSVL.

This clone has a single count. V is TRBV7-2 and J is TRBJ2-1; a weak D match, TRBD2 (6 bases). V gave up 2 bases and J gave up 0 bases, with 17 bases separating them. CDR1 is SGHTA, CDR2 FQGNSA, per germline. The length of the CDR3 is 18 residues. Written as DNA, the CDR3 is TGTGCCAGCAGCTTAAGCCCGGGGTTGGGGGGCTCCTACAATGAGCAGTTCTTC. Translating gives CASSLSPGLGGSYNEQFF.

V and J are TRBV6-1 and TRBJ2-2; D unclear. Germline CDR1 and CDR2: MNHNS and SASEGT. The CDR3 runs 14 residues. The V end was cut by 3 bases, the J end by 4 bases, with 9 bases between. CDR3 nucleotides: TGTGCCAGCAGTGAGGGTGATCTCACCGGGGAGCTGTTTTTT. The encoded protein is CASSEGDLTGELFF.

The V and J genes are TRBV7-7 and TRBJ2-1, with TRBD2 identical over 8 bases. Germline V gene sequence: CDR1 SSHAT, CDR2 FNYEAQ (reference sequence). With 5 bases clipped from V and 6 bases from J, the junction kept 9 bases outside the gene matches. CDR3 length: 15 amino acids. CDR3 sequence (DNA): TGTGCCAGCAGCCCCGGGACTAGAGGGTTCAATGAGCAGTTCTTC. Its translation is CASSPGTRGFNEQFF.

The chain couples TRBV19 to TRBJ2-5; D possibly corresponds to TRBD1 (7 bases). Trimming stripped 6 bases from V and 0 bases from J, with 17 bases between. Germline V gene sequence: CDR1 LNHDA, CDR2 SQIVND (reference sequence). The CDR3 totals 16 residues. CDR3 in amino acids: CASSRRGQMYQETQYF. The CDR3 DNA reads as TGTGCCAGTAGCCGGAGGGGACAGATGTACCAAGAGACCCAGTACTTC.

The chain employs TRBV11-2 and TRBJ2-5; D ambiguous. This CDR3 region has 14 residues. Germline V gives CDR1 SGHAT, CDR2 FQNNGV. V gave up 3 bases and J gave up 2 bases, with 10 bases separating them. The CDR3 spells CASSFLTAQETQYF. The CDR3 DNA reads as TGTGCCAGCAGCTTTTTGACTGCGCAAGAGACCCAGTACTTC.